The next 15 T cell receptor beta chains were all read from a single sample in a study of shared clonotypes between healthy human individuals. Assay used: immunoSEQ multiplex PCR; TCRdb lists only in-frame clones, some missing. This sample has about 2.5 million clones, with about 90% found just once. The material sequenced was naive CD4+ T cells from PBMCs. The subset denotes: CD45RA+ positively selected. The source of these receptors is a man younger than 35 in good health. Some clones in this sample may be carry-over from other donors' samples.

The chain employs TRBV4-1 and TRBJ1-4; 7 bases agree with TRBD1. J lost 5 bases, V lost 1 base, and 10 bases had no gene match. CDR1 is MGHRA, CDR2 YSYEKL, per germline. This CDR3 comprises 17 residues. CDR3: CASSQAGLTGRNEKLFF. CDR3 nucleotides: TGCGCCAGCAGCCAAGCAGGTTTGACAGGGAGGAATGAAAAACTGTTTTTT.

The CDR3: CASSLNRANSPLHF. CDR3 sequence (DNA): TGTGCCAGCAGCCTTAACAGGGCGAATTCACCCCTCCACTTT. The V and J genes are TRBV6-5 and TRBJ1-6; D may be TRBD1 (6 bases). This CDR3 comprises 14 residues. Germline V gene lookup returns CDR1 MNHEY and CDR2 SVGAGI. V was cut by 6 bases and J by 7 bases, with 13 bases left in between.

V and J are TRBV5-1 and TRBJ2-5; no clear D gene. This CDR3 is 14 amino acids long. Germline V gives CDR1 SGHRS, CDR2 YFSETQ. With 0 bases removed from V and 3 bases from J, the gap between germline ends came to 9 bases. CDR3 sequence reads: CASSLELSEETQYF. CDR3 nucleotides: TGCGCCAGCAGCTTGGAACTCTCCGAAGAGACCCAGTACTTC.

The J gene is TRBJ2-7, the V gene TRBV28, with D perhaps assigned TRBD1 or TRBD2 (5 bases each). This CDR3 has 13 amino acids. Germline V gene data show CDR1 as MDHEN and CDR2 as SYDVKM. The germline V and J ends were trimmed by 6 bases and 3 bases, with 12 bases remaining between them. The CDR3: CASSRDAIYEQYF. The CDR3 DNA reads as TGTGCCAGCAGCCGGGACGCAATCTACGAGCAGTACTTC.

The gene calls are TRBV30 and TRBJ2-1, with unresolved D. The CDR3 length is 13 residues. Trimming took off 2 bases at V and 3 bases at J, with 8 bases between the two ends. Per the germline V gene, CDR1 is GTSNPN and CDR2 is SVGIG (reference sequence). CDR3 DNA: TGTGCCTGGAGTCGTACGAACTACAATGAGCAGTTCTTC. Amino acids: CAWSRTNYNEQFF.

The CDR3 DNA reads TGCACCAGCAGGAGGCTAACGGGGTCCGATCGCATTCAGTACTTC. It specifies CTSRRLTGSDRIQYF. The gene calls are TRBV1 and TRBJ2-4; the table calls TRBD2, which could not be checked here. TRBV1 is a pseudogene. CDR3 size: 15 residues.

The chain is built from TRBV9 and TRBJ2-7, with 11 bases fitting TRBD2. CDR1 SGDLS and CDR2 YYNGEE come from the germline V gene. The junction had 4 bases not matched to a gene; V was cut back by 0 bases and J by 2 bases. CDR3 length: 16 amino acids. CDR3 in DNA: TGTGCCAGCAGCGTAGAAGGGACTAGCGGACCCTACGAGCAGTACTTC. Its translation is CASSVEGTSGPYEQYF. Based on the CDR3 plus reference TRBV9 and TRBJ2-7, the full variable domain is DSGVTQTPKHLITATGQRVTLRCSPRSGDLSVYWYQQSLDQGLQFLIQYYNGEERAKGNILERFSAQQFPDLHSELNLSSLELGDSALYFCASSVEGTSGPYEQYFGPGTRLTVT.

The genes are TRBV19 and TRBJ1-5, with D maybe TRBD1 (6 bases). Trimming shortened V by 5 bases and J by 0 bases, and 11 bases separated the two germline ends. The CDR3 contains 15 residues. CDR1 is LNHDA and CDR2 is SQIVND in the germline V gene (reference sequence). This CDR3 is CASSPRQDSNQPQHF. The CDR3 nucleotides are TGTGCCAGTAGTCCTAGACAGGATAGCAATCAGCCCCAGCATTTT.

The chain uses TRBV9 and TRBJ2-7; TRBD1 agrees at 8 bases. This CDR3 spans 16 amino acids. Looked up from germline, CDR1 is SGDLS and CDR2 is YYNGEE. V lost 3 bases and J lost 2; bases outside the gene matches: 10. Here the CDR3 reads CASSANPIRGPYEQYF. The DNA of the CDR3 is TGTGCCAGCAGCGCCAACCCCATCAGGGGGCCCTACGAGCAGTACTTC.

This chain joins TRBV7-2 and TRBJ2-3; 9 nucleotides agree with TRBD1. This CDR3 region has 12 residues. Per the germline V gene, CDR1 is SGHTA and CDR2 is FQGNSA. The V and J ends lost 1 base and 14 bases, in that order; junction bases with no gene match: 4. The CDR3 loop reads CASSLGRDRAYF. The CDR3 nucleotides read TGTGCCAGCAGCTTAGGCCGGGACAGGGCGTATTTT.

The chain links TRBV15 to TRBJ2-5; D is unclear. The CDR3 sequence is 12 residues long. Trimming removed 1 base from V and 7 bases from J, with 7 bases in between. From germline, CDR1 is LNHNV and CDR2 YYDKDF (reference sequence). CDR3 sequence: CATSRARVTQYF. The CDR3 DNA reads TGTGCCACCAGCAGAGCTCGTGTGACCCAGTACTTC.

The chain combines TRBV11-3 with TRBJ2-1, with TRBD2 matching 13 bases. The CDR3 runs 16 residues. The germline V gene encodes CDR1 SGHNT and CDR2 YENEEA. The V and J ends lost 5 bases and 3 bases, in that order; junction bases with no gene match: 4. The CDR3 DNA follows: TGTGCCAGCAGCCCTGGGACTAGCGGGATCTACAATGAGCAGTTCTTC. Amino acid sequence: CASSPGTSGIYNEQFF. Combining the CDR3 with reference TRBV11-3 and TRBJ2-1 gives the whole variable domain EAGVVQSPRYKIIEKKQPVAFWCNPISGHNTLYWYLQNLGQGPELLIRYENEEAVDDSQLPKDRFSAERLKGVDSTLKIQPAELGDSAVYLCASSPGTSGIYNEQFFGPGTRLTVL.

About this clone itself: The identical CDR3 is also encoded by other nucleotide sequences in the sample. The V and J genes are TRBV28 and TRBJ2-2; the D gene is possibly TRBD2 (5 bases). V was clipped by 5 bases and J by 3 bases, with 13 bases between them. From germline, CDR1 is MDHEN and CDR2 SYDVKM. The CDR3 runs to 15 residues. Here the CDR3 DNA reads TGTGCCAGCAGTAGCGGTGGGTCGGACACCGGGGAGCTGTTTTTT. It is translated as CASSSGGSDTGELFF.

Notes on this clone: Within the sample, other DNA sequences also encode this same CDR3. The rearrangement uses TRBV5-1 and TRBJ2-3, with D possibly TRBD1 on 6 matching bases. The CDR3 is 14 residues long. Trimming stripped 0 bases from V and 3 bases from J, with 8 bases between. CDR1 and CDR2 (germline): SGHRS, YFSETQ. Here the CDR3 DNA reads TGCGCCAGCAGCTTGGTACAGGGAACAGATACGCAGTATTTT. It yields the protein CASSLVQGTDTQYF.

The CDR3 region has the DNA TGTGCCAGCACCAATACAGGGGCGTATGGCTACACCTTC. It codes for CASTNTGAYGYTF. The rearrangement links TRBV11-1 to TRBJ1-2; 7 bases are a match to TRBD1. Per the germline V gene, CDR1 is SGHAT and CDR2 is FQDESV (reference sequence). The CDR3 has 13 residues. J lost 5 bases, V lost 7 bases, and 7 bases had no gene match.